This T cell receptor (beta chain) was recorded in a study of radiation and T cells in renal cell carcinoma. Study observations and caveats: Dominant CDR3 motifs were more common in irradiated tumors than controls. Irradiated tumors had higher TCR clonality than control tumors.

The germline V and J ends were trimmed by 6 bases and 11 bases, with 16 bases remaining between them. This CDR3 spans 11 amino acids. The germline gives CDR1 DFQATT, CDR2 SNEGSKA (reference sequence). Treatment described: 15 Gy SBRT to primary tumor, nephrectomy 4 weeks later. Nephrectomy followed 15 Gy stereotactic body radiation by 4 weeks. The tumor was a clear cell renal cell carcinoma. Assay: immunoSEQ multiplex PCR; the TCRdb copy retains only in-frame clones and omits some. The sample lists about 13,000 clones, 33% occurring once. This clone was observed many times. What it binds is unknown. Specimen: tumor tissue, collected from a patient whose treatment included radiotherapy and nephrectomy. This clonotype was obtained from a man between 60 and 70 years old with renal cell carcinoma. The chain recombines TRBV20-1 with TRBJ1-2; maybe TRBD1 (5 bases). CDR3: CSAAQGPIYTF. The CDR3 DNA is TGCAGTGCGGCCCAGGGTCCTATTTACACCTTC.